A selection of T cell receptor beta chains follows, all from one sample in a study of vaccination effects on CD4 cells after COVID-19. Some clones are missing from TCRdb's copy, which holds only in-frame ones; the method was immunoSEQ multiplex PCR. Of 25,000 to 30,000 clones listed, around 75% are singletons. The antigens of these receptors remain unknown. Here the sequenced sample was CD4+ T cells from PBMCs cultured with SARS-CoV-2 spike peptides, taken before COVID-19 vaccination. Receptor source: a human donor who received a COVID-19 vaccine. Both conserved end residues are part of each CDR3. Fields, in order: D gene, clone size, J gene, V gene, CDR3 protein, CDR3 DNA. D genes are given only for firm matches. Size tells how often a clone was seen (once, few, many) or the class of an expanded clone, and some rows leave it out.

TRBD1	NA	TRBJ2-7	TRBV9	CASSEGAADDSRFPYEQYF	TGTGCCAGCAGCGAGGGGGCGGCGGACGACAGTAGGTTTCCCTACGAGCAGTACTTC
NA	NA	TRBJ2-5	TRBV9	CASSSRDSYQETQYF	TGTGCCAGCAGCTCACGGGACTCGTACCAAGAGACCCAGTACTTC
NA	NA	TRBJ2-1	TRBV5-6	CASSLGPYNEQFF	TGTGCCAGCAGCTTGGGACCTTACAATGAGCAGTTCTTC
TRBD2	NA	TRBJ2-1	TRBV5-6	CASSLGLAGFNEQFF	TGTGCCAGCAGCCTGGGACTAGCGGGGTTCAATGAGCAGTTCTTC
TRBD1	NA	TRBJ1-2	TRBV5-1	CASSVGQGNYGYTF	TGCGCCAGCAGCGTGGGACAGGGGAACTATGGCTACACCTTC
TRBD1	NA	TRBJ1-3	TRBV19	CASSILGQGSGNTIYF	TGTGCCAGTAGTATTCTTGGACAGGGGTCTGGAAACACCATATATTTT
TRBD1	NA	TRBJ1-5	TRBV7-8	CASSVDRAGQPQHF	TGTGCCAGCAGCGTGGACAGGGCAGGGCAGCCCCAGCATTTT
TRBD1	once	TRBJ2-5	TRBV5-6	CASSETGTSPSGETQYF	TGTGCCAGCAGCGAGACAGGGACGTCCCCTTCAGGAGAGACCCAGTACTTC
TRBD1	NA	TRBJ2-3	TRBV6-2/TRBV6-3	CASSAQGTDTQYF	TGTGCCAGCAGTGCACAGGGGACAGATACGCAGTATTTT
NA	NA	TRBJ2-1	TRBV7-3	CASSLTRGSYNEQFF	TGTGCCAGCAGCTTAACCCGGGGGTCCTACAATGAGCAGTTCTTC
NA	NA	TRBJ1-2	TRBV9	CASSPQLANYGYTF	TGTGCCAGCAGCCCCCAACTTGCTAACTATGGCTACACCTTC
TRBD1	NA	TRBJ1-2	TRBV14	CASSQDRTGDDGYTF	TGTGCCAGCAGCCAAGATCGGACAGGGGATGATGGCTACACCTTC
NA	NA	TRBJ2-2	TRBV2	CASSGTLLPGELFF	TGTGCCAGCAGTGGGACCCTCCTCCCAGGGGAGCTGTTTTTT
NA	NA	TRBJ1-2	TRBV18	CASSPVGNYGYTF	TGTGCCAGCTCACCAGTTGGTAACTATGGCTACACCTTC
TRBD2	NA	TRBJ2-5	TRBV6-5	CASRRGGAETQYF	TGTGCCAGCAGACGCGGGGGGGCCGAGACCCAGTACTTC
NA	few	TRBJ1-6	TRBV6-5	CASSSDRGGNSPLHF	TGTGCCAGCAGTTCCGACCGGGGGGGAAATTCACCCCTCCACTTT
NA	NA	TRBJ2-5	TRBV5-1	CASSLGQDETQYF	TGCGCCAGCAGCTTAGGACAAGACGAGACCCAGTACTTC
TRBD1	few	TRBJ2-7	TRBV5-6	CASSRDRGEQYF	TGTGCCAGCAGCAGAGACAGGGGCGAGCAGTACTTC
NA	NA	TRBJ1-6	TRBV30	CAWNTLLGSPLHF	TGTGCCTGGAACACCCTACTGGGGTCACCCCTCCACTTT
NA	NA	TRBJ1-3	TRBV3-1/TRBV3-2	CASSQDGFTYSGNTIYF	TGTGCCAGCAGCCAAGATGGGTTCACATACTCTGGAAACACCATATATTTT
NA	NA	TRBJ1-2	TRBV4-2	CASSQWRSRYGYTF	TGTGCCAGCAGCCAATGGCGTTCGCGGTATGGCTACACCTTC
TRBD2	NA	TRBJ2-7	TRBV7-8	CASSPLGTSSYEQYF	TGTGCCAGCAGCCCCTTGGGGACTAGCTCATACGAGCAGTACTTC
TRBD1	NA	TRBJ2-6	TRBV14	CASSQWGQGRRGANVLTF	TGTGCCAGCAGCCAATGGGGACAGGGCCGAAGGGGGGCCAACGTCCTGACTTTC
TRBD1	NA	TRBJ2-5	TRBV6-5	CASSYSGTGVQETQYF	TGTGCCAGCAGTTACTCGGGGACAGGCGTGCAAGAGACCCAGTACTTC
TRBD2	NA	TRBJ2-1	TRBV5-1	CASSLELAGVSYNEQFF	TGCGCCAGCAGCTTGGAACTAGCGGGAGTGTCCTACAATGAGCAGTTCTTC
TRBD1	NA	TRBJ1-6	TRBV6-4	CASRGQGKDNSPLHF	TGTGCCAGCAGAGGACAGGGCAAGGATAATTCACCCCTCCACTTT
NA	few	TRBJ1-6	TRBV4-2	CASSQDPAVGNSPLHF	TGTGCCAGCAGCCAAGATCCGGCAGTTGGGAATTCACCCCTCCACTTT
NA	NA	TRBJ2-7	TRBV3-1/TRBV3-2	CASSPNRRGSEQYF	TGTGCCAGCAGCCCCAACCGGAGGGGGAGCGAGCAGTACTTC
NA	medium-sized	TRBJ2-5	TRBV11-2	CASSLSLGKETQYF	TGTGCCAGCAGCTTATCGTTGGGGAAAGAGACCCAGTACTTC
TRBD2	NA	TRBJ2-7	TRBV11-2	CASSLREGRYEQYF	TGTGCCAGCAGCTTACGGGAGGGGAGGTACGAGCAGTACTTC
NA	NA	TRBJ1-1	TRBV29-1	CSVQTGEAFF	TGCAGCGTGCAGACAGGTGAAGCTTTCTTT
NA	NA	TRBJ1-2	TRBV7-2	CASSLGRGIGYTF	TGTGCCAGCAGCTTAGGTAGAGGCATAGGCTACACCTTC
TRBD1	NA	TRBJ1-1	TRBV11-1	CASSPGQGLEAFF	TGTGCCAGCAGTCCTGGACAGGGCCTAGAAGCTTTCTTT
TRBD1	few	TRBJ2-7	TRBV7-3	CASSLNQQGSEQYF	TGTGCCAGCAGCTTAAACCAACAGGGGAGCGAGCAGTACTTC
TRBD1	NA	TRBJ2-2	TRBV6-5	CASNTGALNTGELFF	TGTGCCAGCAATACAGGGGCGTTGAACACCGGGGAGCTGTTTTTT
TRBD2	NA	TRBJ2-2	TRBV18	CASSPQRASGRPGELFF	TGTGCCAGCTCACCACAAAGGGCTAGCGGGAGGCCCGGGGAGCTGTTTTTT
NA	NA	TRBJ2-1	TRBV12-5	CASGPGGNEQFF	TGTGCTAGTGGACCGGGTGGCAATGAGCAGTTCTTC
TRBD1	NA	TRBJ2-2	TRBV24-1	CATSDPTGGRSAELFF	TGTGCCACCAGTGATCCGACAGGGGGCCGTTCTGCGGAGCTGTTTTTT
NA	NA	TRBJ2-4	TRBV5-1	CASSPGPGDKNIQYF	TGCGCCAGCAGCCCTGGACCAGGGGACAAAAACATTCAGTACTTC